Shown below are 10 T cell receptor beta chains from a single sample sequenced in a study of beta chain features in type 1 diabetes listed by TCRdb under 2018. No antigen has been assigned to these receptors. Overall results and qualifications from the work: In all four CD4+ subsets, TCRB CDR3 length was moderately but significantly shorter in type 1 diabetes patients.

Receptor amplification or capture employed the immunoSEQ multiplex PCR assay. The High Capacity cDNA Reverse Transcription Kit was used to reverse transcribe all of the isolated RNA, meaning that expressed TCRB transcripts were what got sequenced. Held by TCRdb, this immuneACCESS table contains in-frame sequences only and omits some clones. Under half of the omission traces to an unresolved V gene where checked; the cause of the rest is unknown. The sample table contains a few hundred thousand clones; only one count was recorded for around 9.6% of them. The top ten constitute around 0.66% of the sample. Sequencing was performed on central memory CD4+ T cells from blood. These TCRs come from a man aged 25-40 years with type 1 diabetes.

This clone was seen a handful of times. The CDR3 region has the DNA TGTGCCAGCAACGGGGGGATTGATCAGCCCCAGCATTTT. Translation: CASNGGIDQPQHF. The V gene is TRBV2, the J gene TRBJ1-5, with TRBD1 as a possible D gene (5 bases). Germline V gene data show CDR1 as SNHLY and CDR2 as FYNNEI. The CDR3 runs to 13 residues. Trimming removed 7 bases at V and 5 bases at J, with 12 bases between.

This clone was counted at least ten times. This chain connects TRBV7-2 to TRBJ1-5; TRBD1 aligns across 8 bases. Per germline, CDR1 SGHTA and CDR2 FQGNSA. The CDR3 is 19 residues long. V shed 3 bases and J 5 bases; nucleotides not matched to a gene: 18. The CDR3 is CASSFSSGRIDRGHQPQHF. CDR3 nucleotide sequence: TGTGCCAGCAGCTTTAGTAGCGGTAGGATTGACAGGGGACATCAGCCCCAGCATTTT.

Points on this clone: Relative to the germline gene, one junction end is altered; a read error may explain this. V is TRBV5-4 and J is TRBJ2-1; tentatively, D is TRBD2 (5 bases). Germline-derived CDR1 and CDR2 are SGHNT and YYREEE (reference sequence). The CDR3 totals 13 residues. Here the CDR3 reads CASSQEASTEQFF. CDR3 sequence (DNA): TGCGCCAGCAGCCAAGAGGCTAGCACTGAGCAGTTCTTC.

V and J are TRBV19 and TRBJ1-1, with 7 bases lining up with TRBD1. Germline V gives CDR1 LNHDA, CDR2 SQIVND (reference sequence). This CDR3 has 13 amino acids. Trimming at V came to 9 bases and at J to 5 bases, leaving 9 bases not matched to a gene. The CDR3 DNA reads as TGTGCCAGCGTTGACAGGGTTCTGACTGAAGCTTTCTTT. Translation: CASVDRVLTEAFF.

The DNA of the CDR3 is TGTGCTAGTGCCACAGGACTAGCGGGAGCAGATACGCAGTATTTT. Encoded protein: CASATGLAGADTQYF. This chain links TRBV12-5 with TRBJ2-3, with 13 bases lining up with TRBD2. V gave up 7 bases and J gave up 4 bases; unmatched junction bases: 5. Germline V gives CDR1 LGHNT, CDR2 FRNRAP. CDR3 length equals 15 residues.

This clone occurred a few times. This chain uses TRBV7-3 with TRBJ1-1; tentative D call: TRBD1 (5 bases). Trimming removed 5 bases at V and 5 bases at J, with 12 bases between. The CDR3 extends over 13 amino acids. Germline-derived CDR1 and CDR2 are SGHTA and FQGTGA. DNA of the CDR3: TGTGCCAGCAGCGTCGGGACTTCAACTGAAGCTTTCTTT. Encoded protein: CASSVGTSTEAFF.

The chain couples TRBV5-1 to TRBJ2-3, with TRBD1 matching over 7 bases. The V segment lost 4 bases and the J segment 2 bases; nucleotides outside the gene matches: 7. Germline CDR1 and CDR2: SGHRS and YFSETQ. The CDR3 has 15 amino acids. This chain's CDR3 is CASSKGTEYTDTQYF. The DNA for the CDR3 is TGCGCCAGCAGCAAGGGGACAGAGTACACAGATACGCAGTATTTT.

This CDR3 reads CASSTRLVLGEVTQYF. The CDR3 coding sequence is TGTGCCAGCAGCACCCGACTAGTTCTCGGAGAGGTTACGCAGTATTTT. The chain is built from TRBV28 and TRBJ2-3, with a tentative D call TRBD2 (6 bases). This CDR3 spans 16 amino acids. The V end was cut by 6 bases, the J end by 8 bases, with 24 bases between. CDR1 is MDHEN and CDR2 is SYDVKM in the germline V gene.

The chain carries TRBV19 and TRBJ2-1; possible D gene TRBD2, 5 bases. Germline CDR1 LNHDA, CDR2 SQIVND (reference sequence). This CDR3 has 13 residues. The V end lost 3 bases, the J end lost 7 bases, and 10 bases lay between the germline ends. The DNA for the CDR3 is TGTGCCAGTAGTATTAATCGGGAAAATGAGCAGTTCTTC. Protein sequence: CASSINRENEQFF.

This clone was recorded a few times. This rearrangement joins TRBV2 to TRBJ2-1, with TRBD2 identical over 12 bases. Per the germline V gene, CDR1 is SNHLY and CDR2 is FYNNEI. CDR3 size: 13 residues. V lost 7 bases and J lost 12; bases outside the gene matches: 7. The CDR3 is CASTSGRVVGQFF. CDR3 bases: TGTGCCAGCACTAGCGGGAGGGTCGTTGGGCAGTTCTTC. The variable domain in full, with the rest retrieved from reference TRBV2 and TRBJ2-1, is EPEVTQTPSHQVTQMGQEVILRCVPISNHLYFYWYRQILGQKVEFLVSFYNNEISEKSEIFDDQFSVERPDGSNFTLKIRSTKLEDSAMYFCASTSGRVVGQFFGPGTRLTVL.